This note documents a single TCR beta chain sequence. Its matching antigen is unknown. The sample belongs to a study of identical twins. Whole-study results and caveats: Beta out-of-frame twin sharing showed a weaker excess. Zero-insertion analyses could be partly confounded by invariant MAIT and iNKT cells.

With 6 bases removed from V and 5 bases from J, the gap between germline ends came to 10 bases. Germline V lookup: CDR1 SEHNR, CDR2 FQNEAQ (reference sequence). This CDR3 comprises 12 residues. TCRdb reanalysed the 5' RACE reads using MiXCR and keeps one entry per CDR3 protein. The sample has 260,000 or so distinct CDR3 sequences, about 7.5% seen once. The same data also went into a second study, on yellow fever vaccine responses in identical twins.

This clonotype was sampled from a woman aged 18-29 years in good health. Sequences were obtained from CD8+ T cells sorted from blood. This chain links TRBV7-9 with TRBJ1-1, with D possibly matching TRBD1 (5 bases). As DNA, the CDR3 is TGTGCCAGCAGGGGGGTTCGAACTGAAGCTTTCTTT. This translates into CASRGVRTEAFF.